This TCR beta chain was captured by sequencing in a study of early T cells in non-severe SARS-CoV-2 infection. Study at large: Unsorted whole blood bulk RNA was sequenced, with unpaired chains. General study findings and limits: Anti-spike CD8 responses were favored by VDJdb matching, which missed private and CD4 specificities.

Turning to this clonotype: Its antigen is as yet unknown.

V dropped 6 bases and J dropped 0 bases, with 17 bases sitting between them. Germline V lookup: CDR1 LGHNA, CDR2 YNFKEQ. The CDR3 runs 16 residues. Researchers tagged individual cDNA molecules with unique molecular identifiers. Each CDR3 protein is one row after TCRdb ran MiXCR on the 5' RACE reads. Here the sample spans about 55,000 distinct CDR3 sequences, approximately 13% being singletons. This receptor was identified in an adult who was a healthcare worker with PCR-confirmed SARS-CoV-2 infection or an uninfected control (not recorded which). The specimen comprised whole blood, sampled at baseline. V is TRBV4-2 and J is TRBJ1-1; D is ambiguous. DNA of the CDR3: TGTGCCAGCAGAGACCCGCCAGGCCTGATGAACACTGAAGCTTTCTTT. It translates to CASRDPPGLMNTEAFF.